This TCR beta chain appears in the sequencing data of a study of shared clonotypes between healthy human individuals. Data came from immunoSEQ multiplex PCR; TCRdb stores just in-frame clones and leaves some out. The data hold 550,000 to 800,000 clones, with 80% to 95% observed a single time. The sequence was obtained from a man between 18 and 29 years old in good health. Some clones in this sample may be carry-over from other donors' samples. Sequencing was carried out using memory CD8+ T cells from PBMCs. Subset given: CD45RO+ cells pooled with CCR7-negative TemRA cells.

CDR3 sequence reads: CASSPSGAPYEQYF. The CDR3 DNA follows: TGTGCCAGCAGCCCAAGTGGGGCCCCCTACGAGCAGTACTTC. This chain links TRBV9 with TRBJ2-7; D perhaps matches TRBD1 (5 bases). Trimming shortened V by 4 bases and J by 2 bases, and 13 bases separated the two germline ends. The CDR3 totals 14 residues. Germline V lookup: CDR1 SGDLS, CDR2 YYNGEE.